This is a list of T cell receptor beta chains from one sample in a study of neurological immune-mediated disorders. Each CDR3 protein is one row after TCRdb ran MiXCR on the 5' RACE reads. Here the sample spans 35,000 to 40,000 distinct CDR3 sequences, 9.5% to 13% being singletons. The sequenced sample was CD4+ T cells from blood. The source is a woman aged 25 to 45 with HTLV-1-associated myelopathy (HAM/TSP). Both conserved end residues are part of each CDR3. The D gene is left open where the match is weak. Rows may omit the clone size; those that give it use once, few, many or a size class.

. many TRBJ2-7 TRBV20-1 CSARDSTRGREQYF TGCAGTGCTAGAGATTCAACGAGGGGACGCGAGCAGTACTTC
TRBD1 many TRBJ1-5 TRBV7-9 CASSLGTGSANQPQHF TGTGCCAGCAGCTTAGGGACAGGGTCCGCCAATCAGCCCCAGCATTTT
TRBD2 many TRBJ2-1 TRBV4-1 CASSQDISGGGNEQFF TGCGCCAGCAGCCAAGATATAAGCGGGGGTGGTAATGAGCAGTTCTTC
. . TRBJ1-1 TRBV20-1 CSARDGRRATMNTEAFF TGCAGTGCTAGAGACGGGAGGAGAGCAACCATGAACACTGAAGCTTTCTTT
. many TRBJ2-1 TRBV14 CASSPFGRRGPNEQFF TGTGCCAGCAGCCCCTTCGGAAGGCGGGGACCCAATGAGCAGTTCTTC
TRBD1 many TRBJ2-3 TRBV5-1 CASRRQGTDTQYF TGCGCCAGCAGACGACAGGGTACAGATACGCAGTATTTT
. many TRBJ2-7 TRBV5-1 CASSLLGATYEQYF TGCGCCAGCAGCCTCTTGGGGGCAACGTACGAGCAGTACTTC
. many TRBJ2-6 TRBV19 CASSIIRGPGANVLTF TGTGCCAGTAGTATCATCCGGGGCCCGGGGGCCAACGTCCTGACTTTC
. many TRBJ2-1 TRBV20-1 CSASNRAPRNEQFF TGCAGTGCTAGCAACCGGGCCCCTCGGAATGAGCAGTTCTTC
. many TRBJ2-3 TRBV12-3/TRBV12-4 CASTRDSTDTQYF TGTGCCAGCACCCGGGACTCCACAGATACGCAGTATTTT
TRBD1 many TRBJ2-1 TRBV20-1 CSAREYRGAAYNEQFF TGCAGTGCTAGAGAGTACAGGGGGGCGGCCTACAATGAGCAGTTCTTC
TRBD2 many TRBJ2-3 TRBV20-1 CSASPGGIRTDTQYF TGCAGTGCTAGCCCGGGGGGGATCCGGACAGATACGCAGTATTTT
TRBD2 many TRBJ2-1 TRBV2 CASLAGAYNEQFF TGTGCCAGTCTAGCGGGGGCGTACAATGAGCAGTTCTTC
. few TRBJ2-7 TRBV28 CASSLLGLGEQYF TGTGCCAGCAGTTTATTGGGTTTGGGGGAGCAGTACTTC
TRBD1 many TRBJ1-6 TRBV5-1 CASSERQGDSPLHF TGCGCCAGCAGCGAAAGACAGGGGGATTCACCCCTCCACTTT
TRBD1 many TRBJ1-2 TRBV5-1 CASSSHTGGRSYGYTF TGCGCCAGCAGTTCACATACAGGGGGCCGCAGCTATGGCTACACCTTC
TRBD1 many TRBJ2-7 TRBV7-2 CASSFGQGSYEQYF TGTGCCAGCAGCTTCGGACAGGGTTCCTACGAGCAGTACTTC
. many TRBJ2-7 TRBV12-3/TRBV12-4 CASSLAGRYEQYF TGTGCCAGCAGTTTAGCGGGGCGCTACGAGCAGTACTTC
. many TRBJ1-1 TRBV20-1 CSAKQVEEAFF TGCAGTGCAAAACAGGTAGAAGAAGCTTTCTTT
TRBD1 many TRBJ1-5 TRBV20-1 CSAKTGGVSTNQPQHF TGCAGTGCTAAAACAGGGGGCGTTTCCACAAATCAGCCCCAGCATTTT
. . TRBJ1-1 TRBV20-1 CSARDIRPNTEAFF TGCAGTGCTAGAGATATTCGGCCGAACACTGAAGCTTTCTTT
TRBD1 many TRBJ2-3 TRBV7-2 CASRLVPGTGGLTHTQYF TGTGCCAGCAGGCTGGTCCCCGGGACAGGGGGGCTAACTCATACGCAGTATTTT
TRBD1 many TRBJ2-1 TRBV20-1 CSARSRQGGVSDEQFF TGCAGTGCTAGATCCCGACAGGGTGGGGTGTCCGATGAGCAGTTCTTC
TRBD1 . TRBJ1-1 TRBV5-4 CATRTGGLGNTEAFF TGTGCCACTCGGACAGGGGGCTTGGGGAACACTGAAGCTTTCTTT
. many TRBJ1-1 TRBV5-1 CASTPHPGTPNTEAFF TGCGCCAGTACCCCCCACCCCGGGACACCAAACACTGAAGCTTTCTTT
TRBD1 many TRBJ1-2 TRBV20-1 CSALTPQTGSYGYTF TGCAGTGCCTTAACACCACAGACAGGGTCCTATGGCTACACCTTC
. many TRBJ1-1 TRBV6-1 CASRRDGNTEAFF TGTGCCAGCAGGAGGGACGGAAACACTGAAGCTTTCTTT
. many TRBJ2-3 TRBV7-3 CASRPGGRHSPDTQYF TGTGCCAGCAGGCCTGGGGGTAGGCACTCGCCGGATACGCAGTATTTT
. many TRBJ1-6 TRBV5-1 CASSLVSAGARNSPLHF TGCGCCAGCAGCTTGGTCAGTGCGGGGGCAAGGAATTCACCCCTCCACTTT
. many TRBJ1-1 TRBV6-1 CASSEARGSGYDAFF TGTGCCAGCAGTGAAGCGCGAGGGTCAGGGTATGATGCTTTCTTT
TRBD1 many TRBJ1-3 TRBV11-2 CASSHGTGRIPAGNTIYF TGTGCCAGCAGCCATGGGACAGGGAGGATTCCGGCGGGAAACACCATATATTTT
. many TRBJ1-6 TRBV12-3/TRBV12-4 CASSFGQNNSPLHF TGTGCCAGCAGTTTCGGACAGAATAATTCACCCCTCCACTTT
. many TRBJ1-3 TRBV29-1 CSVGGGGSGNTIYF TGCAGCGTTGGCGGTGGGGGCTCTGGAAACACCATATATTTT
TRBD2 many TRBJ2-7 TRBV7-2 CASSLGGSGSSYEQYF TGTGCCAGCAGCTTAGGGGGTAGCGGGAGCTCCTACGAGCAGTACTTC
. medium-sized TRBJ2-1 TRBV20-1 CSARFYLDEQFF TGCAGTGCTAGGTTCTATCTGGATGAGCAGTTCTTC
. . TRBJ1-6 TRBV4-2 CASSQDRSPLHF TGTGCCAGCAGCCAAGATCGCTCACCCCTCCACTTT
TRBD1 many TRBJ1-5 TRBV9 CASKQVGGQGNQPQHF TGTGCCAGCAAACAAGTAGGGGGACAGGGGAATCAGCCCCAGCATTTT
. many TRBJ1-6 TRBV4-1 CASSLGAGLYNSPLHF TGCGCCAGCAGCCTGGGGGCAGGATTATATAATTCACCCCTCCACTTT
TRBD2 many TRBJ2-3 TRBV30 CAWTPAGGRADTQYF TGTGCCTGGACCCCGGCGGGGGGTAGAGCAGATACGCAGTATTTT
. many TRBJ2-3 TRBV5-1 CASSLVRDLATDTQYF TGCGCCAGCAGCTTGGTCCGAGACTTAGCCACAGATACGCAGTATTTT
. many TRBJ2-1 TRBV6-6 CASSPSSYEQFF TGTGCCAGCAGTCCTTCTTCCTACGAGCAGTTCTTC
. many TRBJ1-1 TRBV5-6 CASTHPGGAARGTEAFF TGTGCCAGCACCCACCCGGGGGGTGCGGCAAGGGGGACTGAAGCTTTCTTT
. many TRBJ1-4 TRBV24-1 CATSDSGGKEKLFF TGTGCCACCAGTGATTCGGGGGGGAAAGAAAAACTGTTTTTT
. many TRBJ1-1 TRBV5-1 CASSLRAPNTEAFF TGCGCCAGCAGCTTGCGGGCCCCAAACACTGAAGCTTTCTTT
. many TRBJ1-4 TRBV20-1 CSARKAAHEEKLFF TGCAGTGCTAGGAAGGCGGCCCACGAGGAAAAACTGTTTTTT
TRBD2 . TRBJ2-7 TRBV20-1 CSASDRSGYEQYF TGCAGTGCTAGTGATCGTAGCGGGTACGAGCAGTACTTC
. many TRBJ1-5 TRBV12-3/TRBV12-4 CASSLSRGTQPQHF TGTGCCAGCAGTTTATCCAGGGGCACCCAGCCCCAGCATTTT
. . TRBJ1-1 TRBV3-1 CASSQDIAGKAFF TGTGCCAGCAGCCAAGATATAGCAGGGAAAGCTTTCTTT
. many TRBJ2-7 TRBV27 CASSLRGTYEQYF TGTGCCAGCAGTTTAAGGGGGACCTACGAGCAGTACTTC
TRBD1 many TRBJ2-7 TRBV7-9 CASSQGWGTGSYEQYF TGTGCCAGCAGCCAAGGTTGGGGGACAGGGTCATACGAGCAGTACTTC
. . TRBJ2-4 TRBV2 CASNTQGGRAKNIQSF TGTGCCAGCAATACCCAGGGGGGTCGGGCCAAAAACATTCAGTCCTTC
. many TRBJ1-5 TRBV2 CASSVQGQKNQPQHF TGTGCCAGCAGTGTACAAGGACAAAAGAATCAGCCCCAGCATTTT
. many TRBJ1-1 TRBV12-3/TRBV12-4 CASREGVLDTEAFF TGTGCCAGCAGGGAAGGGGTTTTGGACACTGAAGCTTTCTTT
. many TRBJ1-1 TRBV20-1 CSARDQTLGFGEAFF TGCAGTGCTAGAGATCAGACTCTCGGTTTTGGTGAAGCTTTCTTT
. many TRBJ1-3 TRBV3-1 CASSQLSGNTIYF TGTGCCAGCAGCCAGCTGTCTGGAAACACCATATATTTT
. many TRBJ2-4 TRBV7-2 CASSPRGGGLNIQYF TGTGCCAGCAGCCCCAGGGGGGGGGGCCTCAACATTCAGTACTTC
TRBD2 many TRBJ2-3 TRBV20-1 CSASLGRGTDTQYF TGCAGTGCTAGCCTCGGGCGGGGGACAGATACGCAGTATTTT
. many TRBJ2-5 TRBV7-8 CASSPNTHSSGETQYF TGTGCCAGCAGTCCGAACACCCACTCAAGTGGGGAGACCCAGTACTTC